These T cell receptor beta chains were read from a single sample in a study of early T cells in non-severe SARS-CoV-2 infection. TCRdb re-derived calls from the 5' RACE reads in MiXCR, one entry per CDR3 protein. The data contain roughly 80,000 distinct CDR3 sequences, roughly 16% of them singletons. The sample was whole blood. All receptors derive from an adult who was a healthcare worker with PCR-confirmed SARS-CoV-2 infection or an uninfected control (not recorded which). Both conserved end residues are part of each CDR3. D genes are given only for firm matches. Clone size appears in some rows only: once, few, many, or a class for an expanded clone.

CDR3 DNA | CDR3 protein | J gene | clone size | V gene | D gene
TGTGCCAGCAGCCCACGGACAGGGTCGGTCCACGAGCAGTACTTC | CASSPRTGSVHEQYF | TRBJ2-7 | NA | TRBV28 | TRBD1
TGTGCCATCGAAACCGGGACAGGGATTGGCTACACCTTC | CAIETGTGIGYTF | TRBJ1-2 | NA | TRBV12-3/TRBV12-4 | TRBD1
TGTGCCAGCAGTTTATCCGGTAATGCCTACAATGAGCAGTTCTTC | CASSLSGNAYNEQFF | TRBJ2-1 | few | TRBV12-3/TRBV12-4 | NA
TGCGCCAGCAGTGATGGACAAAAAATAGCCAAAAACATTCAGTACTTC | CASSDGQKIAKNIQYF | TRBJ2-4 | many | TRBV10-2 | NA
TGCGCCAGCAGCGCGGCCCGCCTCTTCTATGGCTACACCTTC | CASSAARLFYGYTF | TRBJ1-2 | few | TRBV4-1 | NA
TGCAGCGTTGAAGAGGTCTACCTGCAGTACTTC | CSVEEVYLQYF | TRBJ2-7 | NA | TRBV29-1 | NA
TGTGCCAGCAGCCGCCCTCTAGCGGGGGACAATGAGCAGTTCTTC | CASSRPLAGDNEQFF | TRBJ2-1 | few | TRBV3-1 | TRBD2
TGTGCCAGCAGCCAAGATCTTGGTAGCGGGCTTAGCACAGATACGCAGTATTTT | CASSQDLGSGLSTDTQYF | TRBJ2-3 | NA | TRBV14 | TRBD2
TGTGCCAGTAGTATGAGCCTTGGCGGGGGGGCTTGGGAGCAGTTCTTC | CASSMSLGGGAWEQFF | TRBJ2-1 | few | TRBV19 | TRBD2
TGTGCCAGCAGCCCTAATTTACAGGGGGGAGAGACCCAGTACTTC | CASSPNLQGGETQYF | TRBJ2-5 | NA | TRBV9 | TRBD1
TGTGCCAGCAGTTTAGACCGGACCAAAGAGACCCAGTACTTC | CASSLDRTKETQYF | TRBJ2-5 | NA | TRBV12-3/TRBV12-4 | NA
TGCAGTGCTAGAGACTTCACAGGGGGCTCACGTACTGAAGCTTTCTTT | CSARDFTGGSRTEAFF | TRBJ1-1 | few | TRBV20-1 | TRBD1
TGTGCCAGCAGCCGAGACCCGATTGGAGCCGGGGAGCTGTTTTTT | CASSRDPIGAGELFF | TRBJ2-2 | many | TRBV7-9 | NA
TGTGCCAGTAGTGTCCTACAGCGACCTAATTCACCCCTCCACTTT | CASSVLQRPNSPLHF | TRBJ1-6 | NA | TRBV19 | NA
TGCAGCATAACGAGGGGGGATGGGTATCAGCCCCAGCATTTT | CSITRGDGYQPQHF | TRBJ1-5 | NA | TRBV29-1 | NA
TGTGCCAGCGCGGCAGGGACCAACTATGGCTACACCTTC | CASAAGTNYGYTF | TRBJ1-2 | many | TRBV6-1 | NA
TGTGCCAGCAGCCTAGAAAGGAACGGGGAGCTGTTTTTT | CASSLERNGELFF | TRBJ2-2 | many | TRBV5-8 | NA
TGTGCCAGCAGCCCACCGGGACTAGCGGGACGTGGTGAGCAGTTCTTC | CASSPPGLAGRGEQFF | TRBJ2-1 | NA | TRBV3-1 | TRBD2
TGCAGCGTAGCGACAGGGGGCTGGGAGCAGTACTTC | CSVATGGWEQYF | TRBJ2-7 | NA | TRBV29-1 | TRBD1
TGCGCCAGCAGCTCCCTACAGGGGGAAGGCTATGGCTACACCTTC | CASSSLQGEGYGYTF | TRBJ1-2 | few | TRBV5-1 | TRBD1
TGCAGTGCCATGGACAGCTGGAATGAAAAACTGTTTTTT | CSAMDSWNEKLFF | TRBJ1-4 | NA | TRBV20-1 | NA
TGTGCCAGCAGCACTCTAGGCGGGGTGGGGGACCAGCCCCAGCATTTT | CASSTLGGVGDQPQHF | TRBJ1-5 | many | TRBV7-9 | NA
TGTGCCAGCATTCCTGACAGACTATTCTCTGGAAACACCATATATTTT | CASIPDRLFSGNTIYF | TRBJ1-3 | few | TRBV28 | NA
TGTGCCAGCAGCCAAGAACTAGCGGATAGCACAGATACGCAGTATTTT | CASSQELADSTDTQYF | TRBJ2-3 | NA | TRBV14 | TRBD2
TGTGCCAGCGGTAGTCGGCGAGAGACCCAGTACTTC | CASGSRRETQYF | TRBJ2-5 | many | TRBV12-3/TRBV12-4 | NA
TGCGCCAGCAGAAGGGGAGGGCGGACCGGGGAGCTGTTTTTT | CASRRGGRTGELFF | TRBJ2-2 | few | TRBV23-1 | TRBD2
TGTGCCACCAGTGATTTGACTAGCGGATCCTACGAGCAGTACTTC | CATSDLTSGSYEQYF | TRBJ2-7 | few | TRBV24-1 | TRBD2
TGTGCCAGCAGCGTGACGGGGACGGCTAGCACAGATACGCAGTATTTT | CASSVTGTASTDTQYF | TRBJ2-3 | NA | TRBV9 | NA
TGTGCTAGCAGCTTCGGGACAGGGGGATACGAGCAGTACTTC | CASSFGTGGYEQYF | TRBJ2-7 | many | TRBV7-7 | TRBD1
TGTGCCAGCAGTTTATCGAGGCGGGGCAGCGGCAATCAGCCCCAGCATTTT | CASSLSRRGSGNQPQHF | TRBJ1-5 | few | TRBV27 | NA
TGTGCCAGCAGCCCAGCAGTTGGGACAGGGGGCCACGAGCAGTACTTC | CASSPAVGTGGHEQYF | TRBJ2-7 | few | TRBV4-2 | TRBD1
TGTGCCAGCAGCTTGGGACAGGCAAACAATGAGCAGTTCTTC | CASSLGQANNEQFF | TRBJ2-1 | NA | TRBV7-9 | TRBD1
TGCAGCGCAGCCTCTAGGCCTGAAGCTTTCTTT | CSAASRPEAFF | TRBJ1-1 | many | TRBV29-1 | NA
TGCAGCGTTGGGGCTAGCGGGGAGACCGGGGAGCTGTTTTTT | CSVGASGETGELFF | TRBJ2-2 | NA | TRBV29-1 | TRBD2
TGCAGTGCTAGAGTGGGTCCTAGCGGGAGTTCTCAGTTCTTC | CSARVGPSGSSQFF | TRBJ2-1 | many | TRBV20-1 | TRBD2
TGTGCCAGCAGCTTGAGTGCGGGGCCCACAGATACGCAGTATTTT | CASSLSAGPTDTQYF | TRBJ2-3 | many | TRBV11-1 | NA
TGTGCCAGCAGTTTGGGGGAGGGTTCACCCCTCCACTTT | CASSLGEGSPLHF | TRBJ1-6 | NA | TRBV6-6 | NA
TGTGCCAGCAGCTTAGGGGGAGGGGGCGGAGAAAAACTGTTTTTT | CASSLGGGGGEKLFF | TRBJ1-4 | many | TRBV7-2 | TRBD1